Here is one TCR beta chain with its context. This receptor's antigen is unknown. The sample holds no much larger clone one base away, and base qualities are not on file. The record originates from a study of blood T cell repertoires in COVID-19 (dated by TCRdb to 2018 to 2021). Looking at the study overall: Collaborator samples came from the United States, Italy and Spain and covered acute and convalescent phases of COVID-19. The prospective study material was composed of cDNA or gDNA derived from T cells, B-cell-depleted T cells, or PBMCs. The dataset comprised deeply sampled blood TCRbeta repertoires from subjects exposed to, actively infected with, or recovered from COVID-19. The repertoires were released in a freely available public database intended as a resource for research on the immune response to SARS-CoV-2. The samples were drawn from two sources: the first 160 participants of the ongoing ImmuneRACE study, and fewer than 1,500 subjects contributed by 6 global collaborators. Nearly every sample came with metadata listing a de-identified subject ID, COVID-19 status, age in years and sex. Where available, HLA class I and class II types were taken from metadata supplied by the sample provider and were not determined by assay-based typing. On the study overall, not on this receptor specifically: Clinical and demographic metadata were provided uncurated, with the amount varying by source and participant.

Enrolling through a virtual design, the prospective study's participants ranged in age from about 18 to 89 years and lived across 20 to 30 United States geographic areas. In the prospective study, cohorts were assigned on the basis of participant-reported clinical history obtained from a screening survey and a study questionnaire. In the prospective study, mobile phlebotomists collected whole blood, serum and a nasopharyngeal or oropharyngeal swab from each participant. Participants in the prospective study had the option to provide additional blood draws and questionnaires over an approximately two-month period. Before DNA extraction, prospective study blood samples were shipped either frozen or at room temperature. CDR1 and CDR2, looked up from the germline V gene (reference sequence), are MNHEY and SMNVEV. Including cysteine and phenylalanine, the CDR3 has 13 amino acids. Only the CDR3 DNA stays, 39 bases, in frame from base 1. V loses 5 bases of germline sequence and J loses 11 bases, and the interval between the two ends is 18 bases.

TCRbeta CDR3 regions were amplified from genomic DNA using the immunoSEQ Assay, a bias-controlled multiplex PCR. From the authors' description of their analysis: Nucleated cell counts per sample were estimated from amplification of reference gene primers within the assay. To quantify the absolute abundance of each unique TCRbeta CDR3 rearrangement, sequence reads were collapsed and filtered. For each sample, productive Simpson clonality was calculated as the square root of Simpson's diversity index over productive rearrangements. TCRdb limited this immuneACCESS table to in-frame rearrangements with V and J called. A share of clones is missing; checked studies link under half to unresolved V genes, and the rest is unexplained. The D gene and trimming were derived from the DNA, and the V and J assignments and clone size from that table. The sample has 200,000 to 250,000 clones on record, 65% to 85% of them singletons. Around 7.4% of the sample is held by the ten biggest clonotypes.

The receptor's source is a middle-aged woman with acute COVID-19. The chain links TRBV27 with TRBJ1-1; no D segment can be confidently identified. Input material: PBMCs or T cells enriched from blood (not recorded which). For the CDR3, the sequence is CASSPTPPIGAFF. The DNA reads TGTGCCAGCAGTCCCACACCCCCGATCGGGGCTTTCTTT.